Detailed here is one T cell receptor beta chain. This record comes from a study of control samples from healthy donors and cancer patients. Here immunoSEQ multiplex PCR was the method, and the copy in TCRdb shows in-frame clones only, minus some. Found here are about 410,000 clones, about 93% of them singletons; the top ten hold more than 6%. The sequence was obtained from a man aged 35-49 years with head and neck cancer. Sequenced sample: PBMCs.

This CDR3 is CASSVSSGRQETQYF. DNA for the CDR3: TGTGCCAGCAGCGTCAGTAGCGGACGACAAGAGACCCAGTACTTC. The chain is built from TRBV9 and TRBJ2-5; D perhaps matches TRBD2 (6 bases). V lost 2 bases and J 2 bases, leaving 13 bases between the germline ends. Per the germline V gene, CDR1 is SGDLS and CDR2 is YYNGEE. The CDR3 covers 15 residues.